The source of this TCR beta chain is a study of cytomegalovirus exposure and HLA in healthy donors. Study conclusions and caveats: Later analysis identified a missense DCLRE1C variant that was linked to TCR beta V- and J-gene trimming.

The PCR ran on 60 Vbeta and 13 Jbeta primers. Sequenced by immunoSEQ multiplex PCR; TCRdb stores in-frame clones only, minus some. The sample has about 39,000 clones. Germline loops: CDR1 SQVTM, CDR2 ANQGSEA. The CDR3 runs 11 residues. Trimming left V 5 bases short and J 3 bases short, with 7 bases between. In the case of this clone: Its antigen is undetermined.

The chain recombines TRBV29-1 with TRBJ1-2, with unresolved D. Sequencing input: PBMCs. The receptor comes from a woman in her thirties in good health and CMV-seropositive. CDR3 sequence: CSVWADYGYTF. CDR3 in DNA: TGCAGCGTTTGGGCAGACTATGGCTACACCTTC.